This is a list of T cell receptor beta chains from one sample in a study of CD8+ T cells in alopecia areata. TCRdb's copy holds only in-frame clones and misses some; the assay was immunoSEQ multiplex PCR. The top ten clones hold roughly 1.3% of a sample with about 190,000 clones, approximately 67% of them seen once. The sequencing here drew on CD4+ T cells sorted from blood, taken around week 50, from a patient treated with tofacitinib. The source is a human donor with alopecia areata. CDR3s include the opening cysteine and the closing phenylalanine or tryptophan. A D gene is named only where the DNA matches it firmly. The size entry is marked missing in some rows and otherwise reads once, few, many or a size class.

v_gene	d_gene	abundance	j_gene	CDR3aa	CDR3nt
TRBV30	TRBD2	NA	TRBJ2-5	CAWGLAGSETQYF	TGTGCCTGGGGACTAGCGGGGTCGGAGACCCAGTACTTC
TRBV7-6	NA	NA	TRBJ2-7	CASSLPGSFNEQYF	TGTGCCAGCAGCTTACCAGGGTCTTTTAACGAGCAGTACTTC
TRBV5-6	NA	NA	TRBJ1-6	CASSPRVLSNSPLHF	TGTGCCAGCAGCCCTCGTGTGTTGAGCAATTCACCCCTCCACTTT
TRBV30	NA	NA	TRBJ2-5	CAWSVSETQYF	TGTGCCTGGAGTGTCTCAGAGACCCAGTACTTC
TRBV7-3	NA	NA	TRBJ2-1	CASSLNQYNEQFF	TGTGCCAGCAGCTTAAACCAATACAATGAGCAGTTCTTC
TRBV27	NA	NA	TRBJ1-2	CARALIISSGPYGYTF	TGTGCCAGGGCTCTAATTATAAGTTCGGGTCCCTATGGCTACACCTTC
TRBV18	NA	few	TRBJ1-2	CASSPRDTELGGYTF	TGTGCCAGCTCACCACGGGACACGGAATTGGGAGGCTACACCTTC
TRBV5-1	TRBD1	NA	TRBJ2-3	CASRRWDRGTDTQYF	TGCGCCAGCAGGAGATGGGACAGGGGCACAGATACGCAGTATTTT
TRBV19	NA	few	TRBJ2-3	CASSGRGSDTQYF	TGTGCCAGTAGTGGACGAGGTTCAGATACGCAGTATTTT
TRBV29-1	TRBD1	NA	TRBJ2-7	CSVVTGGVSYEQYF	TGCAGCGTTGTTACAGGGGGAGTATCCTACGAGCAGTACTTC
TRBV28	NA	NA	TRBJ1-5	CASSSGVRNQPQHF	TGTGCCAGCAGTTCAGGGGTGCGCAATCAGCCCCAGCATTTT
TRBV4-1	NA	few	TRBJ2-6	CASSQEGSGANVLTF	TGCGCCAGCAGCCAAGAGGGATCTGGGGCCAACGTCCTGACTTTC
TRBV7-2	NA	NA	TRBJ2-5	CASSLEQETQYF	TGTGCCAGCAGCTTAGAGCAAGAGACCCAGTACTTC
TRBV11-2	NA	NA	TRBJ2-7	CATAGQLPYEQYF	TGTGCGACGGCGGGACAGCTTCCCTACGAGCAGTACTTC
TRBV6-1	NA	NA	TRBJ2-7	CASLRPIYEQYF	TGTGCCAGCCTCCGGCCGATCTACGAGCAGTACTTC
TRBV5-1	NA	few	TRBJ2-7	CASSLAEGQGAYEQYF	TGCGCCAGCAGCTTGGCTGAAGGGCAGGGAGCGTACGAGCAGTACTTC
TRBV29-1	TRBD1	few	TRBJ1-1	CSVDTDRGTEAFF	TGCAGCGTTGATACGGACAGGGGCACTGAAGCTTTCTTT
TRBV29-1	TRBD1	NA	TRBJ1-5	CSVGDRGNQPQHF	TGCAGCGTTGGAGACAGGGGCAATCAGCCCCAGCATTTT
TRBV9	NA	few	TRBJ1-2	CASSSDGVYGYTF	TGTGCCAGCAGCTCCGACGGAGTCTATGGCTACACCTTC
TRBV29-1	NA	NA	TRBJ1-2	CSVVASNYGYTF	TGCAGCGTTGTGGCGTCCAACTATGGCTACACCTTC
TRBV29-1	NA	NA	TRBJ2-3	CSVVYTDTQYF	TGCAGCGTTGTTTACACAGATACGCAGTATTTT
TRBV19	NA	NA	TRBJ1-5	CASSRDFIVDQPQHF	TGTGCCAGTAGTCGGGACTTTATTGTCGATCAGCCCCAGCATTTT
TRBV7-2	TRBD2	many	TRBJ2-1	CASSPRLAGFGDNEQFF	TGTGCCAGCAGCCCCCGACTAGCGGGGTTCGGGGACAATGAGCAGTTCTTC
TRBV29-1	TRBD2	few	TRBJ2-5	CSVSGVAQETQYF	TGCAGCGTTAGCGGGGTGGCCCAAGAGACCCAGTACTTC
TRBV11-1	NA	few	TRBJ2-2	CASSLVDLPSGELFF	TGTGCCAGCAGCTTAGTGGATCTCCCGTCCGGGGAGCTGTTTTTT
TRBV9	NA	few	TRBJ2-1	CASSVGNVGGIRNNEQFF	TGTGCCAGCAGCGTAGGAAATGTGGGCGGGATTCGTAACAATGAGCAGTTCTTC
TRBV11-2	NA	few	TRBJ2-3	CASSFSGESTDTQYF	TGTGCCAGCAGCTTCTCGGGGGAGAGCACAGATACGCAGTATTTT
TRBV9	TRBD1	large	TRBJ1-1	CASSDHPPQTGADAGSTEAFF	TGTGCCAGCAGCGATCACCCTCCACAGACAGGGGCCGACGCAGGTAGCACTGAAGCTTTCTTT